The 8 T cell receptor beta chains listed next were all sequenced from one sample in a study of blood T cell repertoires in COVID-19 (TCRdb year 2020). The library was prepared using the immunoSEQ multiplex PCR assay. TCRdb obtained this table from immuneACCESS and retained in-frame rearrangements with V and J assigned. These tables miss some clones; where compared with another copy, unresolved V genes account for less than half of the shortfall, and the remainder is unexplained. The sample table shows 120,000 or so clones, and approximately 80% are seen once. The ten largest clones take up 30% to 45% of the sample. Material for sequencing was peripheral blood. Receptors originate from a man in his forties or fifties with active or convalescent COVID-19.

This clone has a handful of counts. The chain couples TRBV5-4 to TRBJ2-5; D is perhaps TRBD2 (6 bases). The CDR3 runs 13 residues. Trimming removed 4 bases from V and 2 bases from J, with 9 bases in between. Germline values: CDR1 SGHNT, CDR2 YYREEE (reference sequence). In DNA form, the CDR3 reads TGTGCCAGCAGCCCCCGGGGGCAAGAGACCCAGTACTTC. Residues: CASSPRGQETQYF. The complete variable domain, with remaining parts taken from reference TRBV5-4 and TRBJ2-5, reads ETGVTQSPTHLIKTRGQQVTLRCSSQSGHNTVSWYQQALGQGPQFIFQYYREEENGRGNFPPRFSGLQFPNYSSELNVNALELDDSALYLCASSPRGQETQYFGPGTRLLVL.

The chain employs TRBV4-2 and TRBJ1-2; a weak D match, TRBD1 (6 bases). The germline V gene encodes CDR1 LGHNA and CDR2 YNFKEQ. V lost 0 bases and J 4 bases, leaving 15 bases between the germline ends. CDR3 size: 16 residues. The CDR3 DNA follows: TGTGCCAGCAGCCAAGATTTGGGTCAGGGGAGCTATGGCTACACCTTC. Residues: CASSQDLGQGSYGYTF.

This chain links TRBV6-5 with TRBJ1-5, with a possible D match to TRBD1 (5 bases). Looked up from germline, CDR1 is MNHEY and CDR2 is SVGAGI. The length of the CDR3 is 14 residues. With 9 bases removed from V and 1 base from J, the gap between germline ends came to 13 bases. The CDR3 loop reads CASGHPESNQPQHF. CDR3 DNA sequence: TGTGCCAGTGGACATCCGGAGAGCAATCAGCCCCAGCATTTT.

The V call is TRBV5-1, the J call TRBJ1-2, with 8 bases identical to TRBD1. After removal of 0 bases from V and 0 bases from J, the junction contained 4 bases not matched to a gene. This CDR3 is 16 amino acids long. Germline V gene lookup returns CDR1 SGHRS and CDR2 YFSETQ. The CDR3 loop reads CASSLGDRIANYGYTF. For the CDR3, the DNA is TGCGCCAGCAGCTTGGGGGACAGGATAGCTAACTATGGCTACACCTTC.

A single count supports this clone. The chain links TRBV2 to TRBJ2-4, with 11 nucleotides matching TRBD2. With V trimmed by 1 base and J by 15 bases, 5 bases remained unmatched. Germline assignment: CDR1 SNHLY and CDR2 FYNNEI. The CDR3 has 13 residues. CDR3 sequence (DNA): TGTGCCAGCAGTGAAGTGCTAGCGGGGGGCCCGTACTTC. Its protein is CASSEVLAGGPYF.

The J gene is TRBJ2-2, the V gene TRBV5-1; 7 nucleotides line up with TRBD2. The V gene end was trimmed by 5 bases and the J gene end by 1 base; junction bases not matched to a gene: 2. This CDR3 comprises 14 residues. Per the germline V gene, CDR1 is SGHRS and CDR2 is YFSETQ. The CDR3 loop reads CASRGGLNTGELFF. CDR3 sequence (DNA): TGCGCCAGCAGGGGAGGGTTGAACACCGGGGAGCTGTTTTTT.

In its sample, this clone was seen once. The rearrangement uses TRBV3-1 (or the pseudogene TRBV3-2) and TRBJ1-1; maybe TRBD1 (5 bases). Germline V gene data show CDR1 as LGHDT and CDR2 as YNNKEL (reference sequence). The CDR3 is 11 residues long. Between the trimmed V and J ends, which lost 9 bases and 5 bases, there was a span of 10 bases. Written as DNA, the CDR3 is TGTGCCAGTAGGGGTGCGACTGAAGCTTTCTTT. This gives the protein CASRGATEAFF.

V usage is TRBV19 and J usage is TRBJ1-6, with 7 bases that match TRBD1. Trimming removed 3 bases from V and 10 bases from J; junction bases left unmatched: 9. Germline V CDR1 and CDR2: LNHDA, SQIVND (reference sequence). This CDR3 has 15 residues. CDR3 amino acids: CASSMTTGPLSPLHF. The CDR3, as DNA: TGTGCCAGTAGTATGACGACAGGGCCGTTGTCACCCCTCCACTTT.